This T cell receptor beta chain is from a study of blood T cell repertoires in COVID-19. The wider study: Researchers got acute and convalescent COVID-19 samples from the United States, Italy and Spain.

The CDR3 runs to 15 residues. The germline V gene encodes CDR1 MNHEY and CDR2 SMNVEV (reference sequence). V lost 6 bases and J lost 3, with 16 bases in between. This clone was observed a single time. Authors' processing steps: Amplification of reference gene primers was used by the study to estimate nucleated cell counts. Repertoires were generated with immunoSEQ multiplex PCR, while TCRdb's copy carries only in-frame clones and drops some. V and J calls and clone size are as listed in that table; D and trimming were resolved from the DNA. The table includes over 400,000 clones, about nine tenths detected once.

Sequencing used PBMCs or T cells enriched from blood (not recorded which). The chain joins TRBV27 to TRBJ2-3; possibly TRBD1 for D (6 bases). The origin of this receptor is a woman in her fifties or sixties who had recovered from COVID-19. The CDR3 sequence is CASRLRGWGTDTQYF. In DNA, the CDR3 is TGTGCCAGCAGGCTAAGGGGGTGGGGGACAGATACGCAGTATTTT.